The T cell receptor beta chain described here comes from a study of cytomegalovirus exposure and HLA in healthy donors. The germline V and J ends were trimmed by 5 bases and 2 bases, with 9 bases remaining between them. This CDR3 has 12 amino acids. Germline assignment: CDR1 SQVTM and CDR2 ANQGSEA. This PCR relied on a set of 60 Vbeta primers and 13 Jbeta primers. Profiling relied on immunoSEQ multiplex PCR, and the TCRdb table lists in-frame clones only, not all of them. Of roughly 90,000 clones listed, roughly 77% were seen once; the top ten hold approximately 7.9%. The study, taken as a whole, reports: Through in vitro validation, three CMV-associated chains were shown to be specific for CMV antigens.

Only one count was recorded for this clone. Its specificity is unknown. This sequence originates from a man under 40 in good health and CMV-seronegative. The specimen was PBMCs. The rearrangement links TRBV29-1 to TRBJ1-2; D unclear. The CDR3 reads CSVIKENYGYTF. CDR3 bases: TGCAGCGTTATAAAGGAGAACTATGGCTACACCTTC.